Presented here are 24 T cell receptor beta chains from one specimen sequenced in a study of T cells in Graves' hyperthyroidism and ophthalmopathy. Amplified TCR beta CDR3 regions came from RNA transcripts. RT-PCR in the first round (using the HTBI primer set) targeted the TCR CDR3. From the multiplex PCR reads, TCRdb called clonotypes with MiXCR, one entry per CDR3 protein. Here the sample spans around 350,000 distinct CDR3 sequences, about a sixth being singletons. Sample: blood. These receptors all come from a woman under 40 with Graves' hyperthyroidism that later progressed to Graves' ophthalmopathy.

Only a few counts were recorded for this clonotype. The DNA for the CDR3 is TGTGCCAGCAGCCTTGGACGGTTTAATGAAAAACTGTTTTTT. The encoded protein is CASSLGRFNEKLFF. The V and J genes are TRBV7-8 and TRBJ1-4; D not certain. There are 14 residues in the CDR3. V lost 5 bases to trimming and J lost 4 bases, with 11 bases between them. Germline lookup yields CDR1 SGHVS and CDR2 FQNEAQ.

The chain joins TRBV7-8 to TRBJ2-5; the D call may be TRBD1 or TRBD2 (6 bases each). There are 17 residues in the CDR3. CDR1 and CDR2 (germline): SGHVS, FQNEAQ. V lost 2 bases to trimming and J lost 4 bases, with 20 bases between them. CDR3 amino acids: CASSLLGRGGGGETQYF. CDR3 in DNA: TGTGCCAGCAGCTTATTGGGACGGGGTGGAGGGGGAGAGACCCAGTACTTC.

The chain uses TRBV3-1 and TRBJ2-1; 10 bases line up with TRBD2. V shed 6 bases, J shed 7 bases, and the junction held 3 bases outside the gene matches. Germline CDR1 reads LGHDT; CDR2 reads YNNKEL (reference sequence). The CDR3 loop spans 13 amino acids. The CDR3 region has the DNA TGTGCCAGCAGACTAGCGGGAAAGAATGAGCAGTTCTTC. It specifies CASRLAGKNEQFF.

There are many counts of this clonotype. The V gene is TRBV2, the J gene TRBJ1-1; 9 positions agree with TRBD1. V lost 0 bases, J lost 5 bases, and 13 bases stayed unmatched. The CDR3 is made up of 18 amino acids. From germline, CDR1 is SNHLY and CDR2 FYNNEI. In DNA, the CDR3 is TGTGCCAGCAGTGAAGCGCTTCCGGGACAGGGTCGGTGGACTGAAGCTTTCTTT. This translates into CASSEALPGQGRWTEAFF.

CDR3 in amino acids: CASSRLAGSYNEQFF. CDR3 DNA sequence: TGTGCCAGCAGCCGATTAGCGGGGAGCTACAATGAGCAGTTCTTC. The chain couples TRBV28 to TRBJ2-1; 8 bases line up with TRBD2. CDR1 and CDR2 from the germline V gene are MDHEN and SYDVKM. Trimming at V came to 6 bases and at J to 3 bases, leaving 7 bases not matched to a gene. The CDR3 totals 15 residues.

This clonotype was detected ten times or more. This may stem from a read error, because a much larger clone lies one nucleotide away. The chain recombines TRBV20-1 with TRBJ2-5, with D perhaps TRBD2 (6 bases). Germline V lookup: CDR1 DFQATT, CDR2 SNEGSKA (reference sequence). The CDR3 covers 13 residues. V was clipped by 2 bases and J by 5 bases, with 12 bases between them. The CDR3 bases are TGCAGTGCTAGAATCCTAGCGAGGGAGACCCAGTACTTC. It codes for CSARILARETQYF.

This clonotype was recorded a few times. This rearrangement joins TRBV30 to TRBJ2-2, with TRBD2 as a possible D gene (6 bases). V lost 2 bases to trimming and J lost 7 bases, with 17 bases between them. Germline V gene sequence: CDR1 GTSNPN, CDR2 SVGIG (reference sequence). CDR3 size: 15 residues. CDR3 loop: CAWSFDGGIGGELFF. DNA of the CDR3: TGTGCCTGGAGTTTCGATGGGGGGATTGGCGGGGAGCTGTTTTTT.

The chain uses TRBV10-3 and TRBJ2-1, with 10 nucleotides matching TRBD2. Germline values: CDR1 ENHRY, CDR2 SYGVKD. V shed 5 bases and J 5 bases; nucleotides not matched to a gene: 9. The CDR3 contains 16 residues. CDR3 DNA sequence: TGTGCCATCAGTTCGGCTAGCGGGAGACGGAACAATGAGCAGTTCTTC. This translates into CAISSASGRRNNEQFF.

This clonotype was seen ten or more times. J is TRBJ1-2 and V is TRBV25-1, with a possible D match to TRBD1 (5 bases). In germline, CDR1 is MGHDK, CDR2 SYGVNS. The CDR3 spans 15 residues. Trimming stripped 5 bases from V and 6 bases from J, with 19 bases between. CDR3 coding DNA: TGTGCCAGCAGTAGCCGAGGGACGCCAGACCATGGCTACACCTTC. Translating gives CASSSRGTPDHGYTF.

Remarks on this clonotype: Since a much larger clone is just one base distant, this may be a read error. J is TRBJ2-7 and V is TRBV29-1; no firm D call. The CDR3 runs 15 residues. Germline V gives CDR1 SQVTM, CDR2 ANQGSEA. CDR3 bases: TGCAGCGTTGAACGGGCGAAGGGATTAGGGTACGAGCGGTACTTC. Protein product: CSVERAKGLGYERYF.

This clonotype was seen at least ten times. The gene calls are TRBV3-1 and TRBJ2-7; D perhaps matches TRBD1 (5 bases). The CDR3 extends over 13 amino acids. V was shortened by 6 bases and J by 1 base, with 10 bases between the two germline ends. CDR1 is LGHDT, CDR2 YNNKEL, per germline (reference sequence). The CDR3 loop reads CASSQGTSYEQYF. CDR3 coding DNA: TGTGCCAGCAGTCAGGGTACTTCCTACGAGCAGTACTTC.

The chain recombines TRBV6-1 with TRBJ1-2, with 10 bases fitting TRBD1. The CDR3 is made up of 15 amino acids. Germline trimming cut 2 bases from V and 8 bases from J; bases unmatched to any gene: 8. Per germline, CDR1 MNHNS and CDR2 SASEGT. In DNA form, the CDR3 reads TGTGCCAGCAGTGAATTCGGACAGGGGGATTTGGGCTACACCTTC. It codes for CASSEFGQGDLGYTF.

This clonotype was detected a few times. The gene calls are TRBV7-8 and TRBJ2-5; D is unresolved. The CDR3 length is 13 residues. Germline-derived CDR1 and CDR2 are SGHVS and FQNEAQ. V dropped 4 bases and J dropped 5 bases, with 11 bases sitting between them. The CDR3 nucleotides read TGTGCCAGCAGCTCCCCCCCGGTGGAGACCCAGTACTTC. Protein product: CASSSPPVETQYF.

The sample holds many counts of this clonotype. This rearrangement joins TRBV20-1 to TRBJ2-7; no reliable D call. Trimming cost V 3 bases and J 4 bases, with 10 bases left between them. Germline CDR1 reads DFQATT; CDR2 reads SNEGSKA (reference sequence). This CDR3 is 12 amino acids long. CDR3 DNA sequence: TGCAGTGCTAGTCTATTAGGTTACGAGCAGTACTTC. It yields the protein CSASLLGYEQYF.

The sample holds a few counts of this clonotype. The chain joins TRBV7-7 to TRBJ2-1; D is perhaps TRBD2 (5 bases). The CDR3 loop spans 15 amino acids. V dropped 4 bases and J dropped 1 base, with 11 bases sitting between them. The germline V gene has CDR1 SSHAT and CDR2 FNYEAQ (reference sequence). CDR3 amino acids: CASSSDFASYNEQFF. The CDR3 bases are TGTGCCAGCAGCTCGGACTTTGCTTCCTACAATGAGCAGTTCTTC.

This clonotype was picked up many times. The V call is TRBV30, the J call TRBJ1-1, with no clear D. This CDR3 has 13 residues. Germline-derived CDR1 and CDR2 are GTSNPN and SVGIG (reference sequence). V dropped 3 bases and J dropped 4 bases, with 12 bases sitting between them. CDR3 sequence reads: CAWRGALGTEAFF. The CDR3 bases are TGTGCCTGGAGGGGAGCCCTGGGCACTGAAGCTTTCTTT. The entire variable domain, with the rest obtained from reference TRBV30 and TRBJ1-1, is as follows: SQTIHQWPATLVQPVGSPLSLECTVEGTSNPNLYWYRQAAGRGLQLLFYSVGIGQISSEVPQNLSASRPQDRQFILSSKKLLLSDSGFYLCAWRGALGTEAFFGQGTRLTVV.

This clonotype has at least ten counts. The CDR3 DNA sequence: TGTGCCAGCACCCTGGGGGCGAACACAGATACGCAGTATTTT. Translation: CASTLGANTDTQYF. This rearrangement joins TRBV28 to TRBJ2-3, with D perhaps TRBD1 (6 bases). From germline, CDR1 is MDHEN and CDR2 SYDVKM. The CDR3 is made up of 14 amino acids. Trimming left V 7 bases short and J 2 bases short, with 13 bases between.

Worth noting for this clonotype: This sequence may be a read error, since a much larger clone differs from it by one base. This chain uses TRBV9 with TRBJ2-7, with D perhaps matching TRBD2 (6 bases). The germline gives CDR1 SGDLS, CDR2 YYNGEE. CDR3 length: 13 amino acids. This CDR3 reads CAGSAGLMGEQYF. The DNA for the CDR3 is TGTGCCGGCAGCGCGGGACTGATGGGCGAGCAGTACTTC.

There are many counts of this clonotype. The gene calls are TRBV12-3 or TRBV12-4 and TRBJ2-3, with 7 positions matching TRBD1. The CDR3 consists of 16 residues. Trimming cost V 4 bases and J 2 bases; bases outside gene matches: 9. CDR3 sequence (DNA): TGTGCCAGCAGTTCGGGACAGATAAGTATCACAGATACGCAGTATTTT. Its translation is CASSSGQISITDTQYF.

There are many counts of this clonotype. This CDR3 is CSVLGSEAFF. CDR3 coding DNA: TGCAGCGTATTAGGGTCCGAAGCTTTCTTT. The rearrangement joins TRBV29-1 to TRBJ1-1; D is ambiguous. The CDR3 contains 10 residues. Trimming took 6 bases from V and 8 from J, leaving 10 bases between them. CDR1 SQVTM and CDR2 ANQGSEA come from the germline V gene.

Ten or more counts support this clonotype. V is TRBV19 and J is TRBJ1-5; perhaps TRBD1 as D (5 bases). Trimming took 4 bases from V and 3 from J, leaving 16 bases between them. CDR3 length equals 16 residues. CDR1 and CDR2 from the germline V gene are LNHDA and SQIVND (reference sequence). CDR3 nucleotides: TGTGCCAGTAGTACAAACGACCGGGACCACAATCAGCCCCAGCATTTT. It yields the protein CASSTNDRDHNQPQHF.

Many counts were recorded for this clonotype. The chain uses TRBV2 and TRBJ2-7; perhaps TRBD2 as D (5 bases). Trimming took off 7 bases at V and 4 bases at J, with 17 bases between the two ends. The length of the CDR3 is 14 residues. The germline V gene has CDR1 SNHLY and CDR2 FYNNEI. Here the CDR3 DNA reads TGTGCCAGCACTTCATCAAGGGAGATATACGAGCAGTACTTC. Translated, it gives CASTSSREIYEQYF.

In its sample, this clonotype was seen many times. V gene TRBV27 combines with J gene TRBJ2-3; no clear D gene. Trimming took 6 bases from V and 2 from J, leaving 15 bases between them. CDR1 and CDR2 (germline): MNHEY, SMNVEV (reference sequence). The CDR3 has 15 amino acids. The CDR3 DNA is TGTGCCAGCAGCCTTGTTAATCGCGCCACAGATACGCAGTATTTT. Translation gives CASSLVNRATDTQYF.

At least ten counts were recorded for this clonotype. The chain links TRBV2 to TRBJ2-7; D is undetermined. Trimming stripped 0 bases from V and 2 bases from J, with 14 bases between. Germline CDR1 and CDR2: SNHLY and FYNNEI. The CDR3 is 16 residues long. CDR3 region: CASSEAGNSQTYEQYF. The CDR3 DNA reads as TGTGCCAGCAGTGAAGCAGGGAACAGTCAGACCTACGAGCAGTACTTC.